This TCR beta chain was identified in a study of cytomegalovirus exposure and HLA in healthy donors (dated by TCRdb to about 2017). In terms of the full investigation: A later analysis indicated that the 120 validation repertoires were generated on the platform also employed for the approximately 700 repertoires of the first cohort. The study combined high-throughput TCR immunosequencing, statistical association of individual TCRs with disease status, and machine learning to predict cytomegalovirus infection status. A separate validation cohort of more than 100 different subjects was used in addition to the approximately 670-subject first cohort. The study aimed to test whether cataloging public T cell receptors could reveal signatures of past pathogen exposure. The research as a whole found: Subsequent analysis determined that TCRs grouped into clusters in the first cohort also showed a tendency toward co-occurrence across the roughly 130 validation repertoires, and approximately 93% of cluster scores exceeded 0. The authors suggested that the approach could potentially be extended to other disease states and immunological phenotypes. The classifier was reported to diagnose cytomegalovirus status with high specificity and sensitivity in both the original and validation cohorts. A total of 150 to 200 TCR beta chains were listed by the study as associated with cytomegalovirus. In vitro tests confirmed that a few of the cytomegalovirus-associated TCR beta chains recognize cytomegalovirus antigens. Most TCR sequences were observed very rarely across donors, whereas some public TCRs were present in many individuals. The validation cohort had no HLA typing available for a later analysis, so co-occurrence within that cohort was assessed over all 130 or so repertoires.

V drops 0 bases and J drops 9 bases, leaving 9 bases in between. The CDR3, cysteine through phenylalanine, is 13 amino acids long. CDR3 DNA only is kept here, 39 bases in frame from base 1. CDR1 and CDR2 were assigned from the germline V gene (reference sequence) as PRHDT and FYEKMQ. About this clone: Its antigen is still unknown. Per-base quality was not reported, and no clone a single base away is much larger than it.

Separate from the roughly 700-subject first cohort, the validation cohort of around 130 subjects was the group to which the donors belonged. The method was the immunoSEQ multiplex PCR assay. In the original analysis: A statistical classification framework was built to diagnose cytomegalovirus status from the catalog of TCR beta chain sequences. In TCRdb, the immuneACCESS table is reduced to in-frame sequences with V and J assigned. These tables do not hold every clone; where another copy was compared, an unresolved V gene accounts for under half, and the others remain unexplained. V, J and clone size are those of that table, while D and trimming were read from the DNA. A total of around 230,000 clones appear in this sample, about 86% of them only once. Around 1.2% of the sample is held by the ten biggest clonotypes.

Sequenced: PBMCs. Rearrangement joined TRBV13 to TRBJ1-3, with no confidently assigned D gene. The receptor comes from a woman aged 25 to 39 in good health and CMV-seropositive. The CDR3 protein sequence reads: CASSLGSGVTIYF. The nucleotides are TGTGCCAGCAGCTTAGGATCCGGAGTCACCATATATTTT.